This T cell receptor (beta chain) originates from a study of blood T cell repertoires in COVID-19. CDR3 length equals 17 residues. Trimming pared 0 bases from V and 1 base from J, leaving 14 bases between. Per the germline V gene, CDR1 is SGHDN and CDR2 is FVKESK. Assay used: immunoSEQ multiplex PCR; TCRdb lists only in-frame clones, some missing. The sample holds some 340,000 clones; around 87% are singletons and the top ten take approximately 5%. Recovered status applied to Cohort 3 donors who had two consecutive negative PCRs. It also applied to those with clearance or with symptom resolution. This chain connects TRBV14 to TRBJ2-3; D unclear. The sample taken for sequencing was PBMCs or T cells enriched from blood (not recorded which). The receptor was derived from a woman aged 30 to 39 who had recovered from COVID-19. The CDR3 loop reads CASSQEVSLAGTDTQYF. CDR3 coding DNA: TGTGCCAGCAGCCAAGAGGTCTCCCTGGCCGGCACAGATACGCAGTATTTT. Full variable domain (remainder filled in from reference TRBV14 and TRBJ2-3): EAGVTQFPSHSVIEKGQTVTLRCDPISGHDNLYWYRRVMGKEIKFLLHFVKESKQDESGMPNNRFLAERTGGTYSTLKVQPAELEDSGVYFCASSQEVSLAGTDTQYFGPGTRLTVL.